A selection of T cell receptor beta chains follows, all from one sample in a study of Ad26.COV2.S vaccination and SARS-CoV-2 variants. TCRdb's table, derived via immunoSEQ multiplex PCR, lists solely in-frame clones and lacks some. Here the sample spans about 350,000 clones, 75% to 90% being singletons. Material: peripheral blood, obtained in a trial of Ad26.COV2.S vaccine versus placebo. The receptors were gathered from a person aged 18 to 65 who received the Ad26.COV2.S COVID-19 vaccine or a placebo. CDR3s include the opening cysteine and the closing phenylalanine or tryptophan. D genes are given only for firm matches. Where a row states a size, it is once, few, many or the class of an expanded clone; other rows omit it.

CDR3aa	CDR3nt	v_gene	j_gene	d_gene	abundance
CASSQEWASGQETQYF	TGCGCCAGCAGCCAAGAATGGGCTAGCGGTCAAGAGACCCAGTACTTC	TRBV4-1	TRBJ2-5	TRBD2	.
CASSPGTGGKEQYF	TGTGCCAGCAGCCCCGGGACAGGGGGGAAGGAGCAGTACTTC	TRBV7-8	TRBJ2-7	TRBD1	.
CASSFWASNEKLFF	TGTGCCAGCAGTTTTTGGGCGTCGAATGAAAAACTGTTTTTT	TRBV28	TRBJ1-4	.	.
CASSHRATEAFF	TGTGCCAGCAGCCACAGGGCCACTGAAGCTTTCTTT	TRBV28	TRBJ1-1	.	.
CASSLTGGREPQHF	TGTGCCAGCAGTCTAACGGGGGGACGCGAGCCCCAGCATTTT	TRBV7-2	TRBJ1-5	.	few
CASSSGSTVIKNIQYF	TGTGCCAGCAGCTCCGGGTCGACCGTAATCAAAAACATTCAGTACTTC	TRBV27	TRBJ2-4	.	.
CASSLGGGNQPQHF	TGTGCCAGCAGCTTAGGGGGCGGGAATCAGCCCCAGCATTTT	TRBV7-9	TRBJ1-5	.	.
CATSRSEEGETQYF	TGTGCCACCAGCAGATCAGAGGAGGGGGAGACCCAGTACTTC	TRBV15	TRBJ2-5	.	.
CASSRGASGSFTDTQYF	TGTGCCAGCAGCCGAGGCGCTAGCGGGAGCTTCACAGATACGCAGTATTTT	TRBV7-9	TRBJ2-3	TRBD2	few
CASSLTSGREYIQYF	TGTGCCAGCAGCTTGACTAGCGGGAGGGAGTACATTCAGTACTTC	TRBV7-2	TRBJ2-4	TRBD2	few
CATSDPKGQTNYGYTF	TGTGCCACCAGTGATCCCAAGGGACAAACGAACTATGGCTACACCTTC	TRBV24-1	TRBJ1-2	.	.
CASSPLGQGTGEQFF	TGCGCCAGCAGCCCACTCGGACAGGGGACAGGTGAGCAGTTCTTC	TRBV4-3	TRBJ2-1	TRBD1	.
CASSLRGTSGANVLTF	TGTGCCAGCAGCCTTCGGGGTACCTCTGGGGCCAACGTCCTGACTTTC	TRBV14	TRBJ2-6	.	.
CASSPRGLIRNEQFF	TGTGCCAGCTCGCCACGGGGGCTTATTCGGAATGAGCAGTTCTTC	TRBV18	TRBJ2-1	.	.
CASSPTSGKSTDTQYF	TGTGCCAGCAGCCCTACTAGCGGGAAAAGCACAGATACGCAGTATTTT	TRBV28	TRBJ2-3	TRBD2	.
CASSLDRGGSNEQFF	TGTGCCAGCAGCTTGGACCGCGGAGGTAGCAATGAGCAGTTCTTC	TRBV5-4	TRBJ2-1	.	few
CASSIHRDRGKKTEAFF	TGTGCCAGTAGTATCCACCGGGACAGGGGGAAGAAGACTGAAGCTTTCTTT	TRBV19	TRBJ1-1	TRBD1	.
CASTAIRGGNTEAFF	TGTGCCAGCACCGCAATTCGTGGGGGGAACACTGAAGCTTTCTTT	TRBV6-5	TRBJ1-1	.	.
CASSLTTGDYGYTF	TGCGCCAGCAGCTTGACTACAGGGGACTATGGCTACACCTTC	TRBV5-1	TRBJ1-2	TRBD1	.
CATSRSGNTDTQYF	TGTGCCACTAGTAGGTCAGGAAACACAGATACGCAGTATTTT	TRBV19	TRBJ2-3	.	few
CASSLGPPRRTGPGGTDTQYF	TGTGCCAGCAGCTTAGGCCCTCCGCGCCGTACGGGGCCGGGAGGCACAGATACGCAGTATTTT	TRBV7-4	TRBJ2-3	.	.
CASSLDYGGTGELFF	TGTGCCAGCAGCTTAGACTATGGGGGCACCGGGGAGCTGTTTTTT	TRBV7-9	TRBJ2-2	.	.
CASSETSGRAHGELFF	TGTGCCAGCAGCGAGACTAGCGGGAGGGCCCACGGGGAGCTGTTTTTT	TRBV9	TRBJ2-2	TRBD2	.
CASSLSAGGHTGELFF	TGTGCCAGCAGCTTATCAGCGGGGGGGCACACCGGGGAGCTGTTTTTT	TRBV5-6	TRBJ2-2	TRBD2	.
CASSPPDRGSFYNEQFF	TGTGCCAGCAGCCCGCCGGACAGGGGCTCCTTCTACAATGAGCAGTTCTTC	TRBV14	TRBJ2-1	TRBD1	.
CAISESHLNSRASIYTF	TGTGCCATCAGTGAGTCCCATTTGAACAGCCGGGCCTCGATCTACACCTTC	TRBV10-3	TRBJ1-2	.	once
CASSYGRAYEQYF	TGTGCCAGCAGCTACGGGAGGGCCTACGAGCAGTACTTC	TRBV7-2	TRBJ2-7	TRBD2	.
CATSRASTSRNEQFF	TGTGCCACCAGCAGAGCCAGTACTAGCCGTAATGAGCAGTTCTTC	TRBV15	TRBJ2-1	.	.
CASSIDWIDSGANVLTF	TGTGCCAGTAGTATAGATTGGATAGACTCTGGGGCCAACGTCCTGACTTTC	TRBV19	TRBJ2-6	.	.
CASSLSGWAYNEQFF	TGTGCCAGCAGTTTATCGGGATGGGCCTACAATGAGCAGTTCTTC	TRBV27	TRBJ2-1	.	.
CASKGTTGGTDTQYF	TGTGCCAGCAAAGGGACAACAGGGGGCACAGATACGCAGTATTTT	TRBV2	TRBJ2-3	TRBD1	once
CARSLKFGTTICYEQYF	TGTGCCAGAAGCTTGAAATTTGGGACTACGATCTGCTACGAGCAGTACTTC	TRBV5-3	TRBJ2-7	TRBD2	once
CASSVEARETQYF	TGTGCCAGCAGCGTAGAGGCCAGGGAGACCCAGTACTTC	TRBV9	TRBJ2-5	.	.
CASSIVNSVSSYNSPLHF	TGTGCCAGTAGTATAGTTAACTCAGTAAGCTCCTATAATTCACCCCTCCACTTT	TRBV19	TRBJ1-6	.	.
CASSPVLGQNYGYTF	TGTGCCAGCAGCCCCGTCCTGGGCCAGAACTATGGCTACACCTTC	TRBV3-1/TRBV3-2	TRBJ1-2	.	.
CATSDRADYGYTF	TGTGCCACCAGTGACAGGGCGGACTATGGCTACACCTTC	TRBV24-1	TRBJ1-2	.	.